A selection of T cell receptor beta chains follows, all from one sample in a study of blood T cell repertoires in COVID-19. TCRdb's copy holds only in-frame clones and misses some; the assay was immunoSEQ multiplex PCR. Of over 12,000 clones in the sample, approximately 83% were seen once. Input material: peripheral blood. These receptors were obtained from a human donor in a cohort sampled during active COVID-19. CDR3s include the opening cysteine and the closing phenylalanine or tryptophan. A D gene is named only where the DNA matches it firmly. A row's size may be missing; if present it is once, few, many or a size class.

d_call: TRBD1
clone_size: .
j_call: TRBJ2-7
v_call: TRBV9
cdr3_length: 16
cdr3_nt: TGTGCCAGCAGCGCGGAACCGACAGGGGGGACCTACGAGCAGTACTTC
cdr3_aa: CASSAEPTGGTYEQYF

d_call: TRBD2
clone_size: .
j_call: TRBJ2-3
v_call: TRBV6-4
cdr3_length: 15
cdr3_nt: TGTGCCAGCAGTGCCGCGGGGGGCCTCACAGATACGCAGTATTTT
cdr3_aa: CASSAAGGLTDTQYF

d_call: .
clone_size: .
j_call: TRBJ1-1
v_call: TRBV5-1
cdr3_length: 14
cdr3_nt: TGCGCCAGCAGCGCTGGACAGACGAACACTGAAGCTTTCTTT
cdr3_aa: CASSAGQTNTEAFF

d_call: .
clone_size: .
j_call: TRBJ1-2
v_call: TRBV3-1/TRBV3-2
cdr3_length: 16
cdr3_nt: TGTGCCAGCAGCCCCCCCGGGGGGTATTCTAACTATGGCTACACCTTC
cdr3_aa: CASSPPGGYSNYGYTF

d_call: TRBD1
clone_size: .
j_call: TRBJ1-4
v_call: TRBV6-1
cdr3_length: 16
cdr3_nt: TGTGCCAGCAGTGAATCCTCAGGGGGGCCGAGGGAAAAACTGTTTTTT
cdr3_aa: CASSESSGGPREKLFF

d_call: TRBD1
clone_size: .
j_call: TRBJ2-7
v_call: TRBV2
cdr3_length: 12
cdr3_nt: TGTGCCAGCAGGGGGGACAGCTACGAGCAGTACTTC
cdr3_aa: CASRGDSYEQYF

d_call: TRBD1
clone_size: .
j_call: TRBJ2-5
v_call: TRBV2
cdr3_length: 15
cdr3_nt: TGTGCCAGCAGTGAAGCCACAGGGGGCTGGGAGACCCAGTACTTC
cdr3_aa: CASSEATGGWETQYF

d_call: TRBD2
clone_size: once
j_call: TRBJ2-2
v_call: TRBV18
cdr3_length: 14
cdr3_nt: TGTGCCAGCTCACTCCGGACTAGCACCGGGGAGCTGTTTTTT
cdr3_aa: CASSLRTSTGELFF

d_call: .
clone_size: once
j_call: TRBJ2-7
v_call: TRBV10-3
cdr3_length: 14
cdr3_nt: TGTGCCATCAAAGCAGCAGGCCCAGCCTACGAGCAGTACTTC
cdr3_aa: CAIKAAGPAYEQYF

d_call: .
clone_size: .
j_call: TRBJ1-1
v_call: TRBV6-5
cdr3_length: 13
cdr3_nt: TGTGCCAGCAGTTACTCGAGGGGGACTGAAGCTTTCTTT
cdr3_aa: CASSYSRGTEAFF

d_call: TRBD1
clone_size: .
j_call: TRBJ1-4
v_call: TRBV7-9
cdr3_length: 16
cdr3_nt: TGTGCCAGCAGCCCCTGGGACAGGGCAACTAATGAAAAACTGTTTTTT
cdr3_aa: CASSPWDRATNEKLFF